This TCR delta chain derives from a study of gamma-delta chains in newborns, infants, children. In the study overall: Microbial exposure reportedly drives polyclonal innate γδ T cell expansion after birth.

This clone was found a few times. TCRdb re-called the reads via CATT. The sample lists about 11,000 delta-chain clones; about 3.6% were seen once. Per germline, CDR1 TSWWSYY and CDR2 QGS. The V gene lost 0 bases and the J gene lost 6 bases, with 11 bases spanning the gap. The CDR3 has 14 amino acids. The chain employs TRDV1 and TRDJ1; D not certain. The source of this sequence is a child who was a newborn, infant or young child, either healthy, febrile or measles-vaccinated (not recorded which). Sequencing was carried out using blood. The CDR3 DNA reads TGTGCTCTTGGGGAACTCGGACCTGCCTATAAACTCATCTTT. Translated: CALGELGPAYKLIF.